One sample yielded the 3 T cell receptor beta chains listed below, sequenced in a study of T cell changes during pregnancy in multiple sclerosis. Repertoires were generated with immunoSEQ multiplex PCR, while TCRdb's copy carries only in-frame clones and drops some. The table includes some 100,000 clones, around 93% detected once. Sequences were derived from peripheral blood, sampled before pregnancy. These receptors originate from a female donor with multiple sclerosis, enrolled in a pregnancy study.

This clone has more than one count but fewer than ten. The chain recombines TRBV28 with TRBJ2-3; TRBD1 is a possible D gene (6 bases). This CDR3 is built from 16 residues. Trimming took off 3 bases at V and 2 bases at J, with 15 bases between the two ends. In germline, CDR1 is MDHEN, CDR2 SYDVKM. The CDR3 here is CASSFATGTYTDTQYF. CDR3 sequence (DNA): TGTGCCAGCAGTTTCGCTACAGGGACGTACACAGATACGCAGTATTTT.

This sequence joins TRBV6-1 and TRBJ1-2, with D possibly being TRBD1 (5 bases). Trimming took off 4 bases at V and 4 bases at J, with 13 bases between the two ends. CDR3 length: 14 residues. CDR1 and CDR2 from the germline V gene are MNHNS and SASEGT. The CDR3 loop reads CASSGQGRSYGYTF. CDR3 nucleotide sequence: TGTGCCAGCAGTGGGCAGGGCCGTAGCTATGGCTACACCTTC.

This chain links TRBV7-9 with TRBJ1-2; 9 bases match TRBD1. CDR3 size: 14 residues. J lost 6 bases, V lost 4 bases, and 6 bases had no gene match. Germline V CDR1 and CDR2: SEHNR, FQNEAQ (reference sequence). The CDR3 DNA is TGTGCCAGCAGCTCCATTACAGGGGGCAATGGCTACACCTTC. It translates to CASSSITGGNGYTF.